The present T cell receptor (beta chain) was sequenced within a study of blood T cell repertoires in COVID-19. Study context: Acute and convalescent COVID-19 samples came from the United States, Italy and Spain.

In the source study's methods: Reference gene primer amplification gave nucleated cell count estimates. TCRdb's table, derived via immunoSEQ multiplex PCR, lists solely in-frame clones and lacks some. V, J and clone size were drawn from that table, and D and trimming were deduced from the DNA. The profile shows over 90,000 clones, roughly nine tenths of them singletons. Seattle researchers signed up patients amid active infection and tracked them longitudinally. CDR1 and CDR2 (germline): SGHDT, YYEEEE. There are 14 residues in the CDR3. J gave up 8 bases and V 1 base, and 6 bases lay outside the gene matches.

The rearrangement uses TRBV5-6 and TRBJ2-1; 7 bases map to TRBD1. The sample consisted of peripheral blood. The sequence derives from a woman in her fifties or sixties with COVID-19, enrolled during active disease. Here the CDR3 DNA reads TGTGCCAGCAGCTTGTTACAGGGGAAGGATGAGCAGTTCTTC. Its protein is CASSLLQGKDEQFF.